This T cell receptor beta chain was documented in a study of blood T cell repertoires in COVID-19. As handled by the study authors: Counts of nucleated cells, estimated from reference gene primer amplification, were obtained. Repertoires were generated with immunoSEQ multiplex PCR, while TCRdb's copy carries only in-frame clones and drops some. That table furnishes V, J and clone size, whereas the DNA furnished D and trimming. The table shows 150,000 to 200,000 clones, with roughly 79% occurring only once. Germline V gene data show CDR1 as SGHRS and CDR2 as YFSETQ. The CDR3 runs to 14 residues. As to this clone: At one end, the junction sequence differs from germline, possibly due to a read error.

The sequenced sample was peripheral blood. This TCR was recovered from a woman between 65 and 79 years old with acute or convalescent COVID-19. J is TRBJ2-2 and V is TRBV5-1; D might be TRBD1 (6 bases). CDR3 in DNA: TGCGCCAGCAGCCGGGACAATCAACACCGGGGAGCTGTTTTT. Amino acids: CASSRDNQHRGAVF.